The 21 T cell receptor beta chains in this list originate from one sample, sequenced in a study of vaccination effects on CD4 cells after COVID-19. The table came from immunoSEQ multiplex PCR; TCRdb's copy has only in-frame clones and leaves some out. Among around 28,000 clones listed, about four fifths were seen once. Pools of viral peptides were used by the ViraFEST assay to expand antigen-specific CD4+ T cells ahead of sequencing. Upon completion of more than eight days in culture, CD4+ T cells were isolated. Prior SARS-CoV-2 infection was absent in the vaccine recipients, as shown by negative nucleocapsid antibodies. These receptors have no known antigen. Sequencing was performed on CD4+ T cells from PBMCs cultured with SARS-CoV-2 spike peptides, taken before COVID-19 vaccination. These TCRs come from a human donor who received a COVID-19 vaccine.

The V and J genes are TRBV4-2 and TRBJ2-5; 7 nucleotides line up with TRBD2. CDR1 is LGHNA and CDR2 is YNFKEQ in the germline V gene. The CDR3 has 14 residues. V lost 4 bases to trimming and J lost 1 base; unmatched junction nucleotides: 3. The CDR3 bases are TGTGCCAGCAGCCCTGGGGGGGGCCAAGAGACCCAGTACTTC. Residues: CASSPGGGQETQYF.

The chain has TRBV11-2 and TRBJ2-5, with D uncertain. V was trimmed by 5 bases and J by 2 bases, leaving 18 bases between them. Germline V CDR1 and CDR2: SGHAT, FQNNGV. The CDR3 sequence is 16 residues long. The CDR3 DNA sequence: TGTGCCAGCAGCCCAAAGCCGGGCCCGTGGCAAGAGACCCAGTACTTC. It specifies CASSPKPGPWQETQYF.

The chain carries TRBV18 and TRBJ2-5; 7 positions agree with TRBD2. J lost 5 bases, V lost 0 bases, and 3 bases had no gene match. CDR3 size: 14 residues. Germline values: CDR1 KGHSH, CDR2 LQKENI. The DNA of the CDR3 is TGTGCCAGCTCACCACCGACTAGCCGGGAGACCCAGTACTTC. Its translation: CASSPPTSRETQYF.

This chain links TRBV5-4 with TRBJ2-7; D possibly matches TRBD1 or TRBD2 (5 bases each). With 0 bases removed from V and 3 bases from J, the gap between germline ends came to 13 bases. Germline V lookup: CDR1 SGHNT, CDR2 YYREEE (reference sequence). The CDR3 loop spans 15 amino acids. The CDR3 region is CASSLGGGKDYEQYF. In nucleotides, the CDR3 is TGTGCCAGCAGCTTGGGTGGGGGTAAAGACTACGAGCAGTACTTC.

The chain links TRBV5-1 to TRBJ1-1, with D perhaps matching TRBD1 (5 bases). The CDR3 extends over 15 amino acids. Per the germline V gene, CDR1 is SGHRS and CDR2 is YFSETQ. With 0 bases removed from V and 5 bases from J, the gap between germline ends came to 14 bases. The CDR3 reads CASSLGRGAVTEAFF. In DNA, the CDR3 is TGCGCCAGCAGCTTGGGGCGGGGCGCGGTAACTGAAGCTTTCTTT.

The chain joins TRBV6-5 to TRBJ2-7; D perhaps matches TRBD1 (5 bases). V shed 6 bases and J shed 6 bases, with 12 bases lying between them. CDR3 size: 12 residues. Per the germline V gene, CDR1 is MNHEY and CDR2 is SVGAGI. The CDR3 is CASSQGPREQYF. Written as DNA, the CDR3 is TGTGCCAGCAGCCAGGGTCCCCGCGAGCAGTACTTC.

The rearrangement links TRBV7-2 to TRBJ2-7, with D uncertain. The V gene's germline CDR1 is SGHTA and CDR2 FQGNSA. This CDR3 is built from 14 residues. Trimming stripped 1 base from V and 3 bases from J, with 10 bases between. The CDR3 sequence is CASSLGGRSYEQYF. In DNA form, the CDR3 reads TGTGCCAGCAGCTTAGGCGGACGAAGCTACGAGCAGTACTTC. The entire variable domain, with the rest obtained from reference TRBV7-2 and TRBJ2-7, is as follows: GAGVSQSPSNKVTEKGKDVELRCDPISGHTALYWYRQSLGQGLEFLIYFQGNSAPDKSGLPSDRFSAERTGGSVSTLTIQRTQQEDSAVYLCASSLGGRSYEQYFGPGTRLTVT.

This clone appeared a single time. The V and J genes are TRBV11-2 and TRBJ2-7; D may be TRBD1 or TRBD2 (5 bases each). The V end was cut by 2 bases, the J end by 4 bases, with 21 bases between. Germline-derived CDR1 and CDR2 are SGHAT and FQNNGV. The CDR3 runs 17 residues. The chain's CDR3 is CASSLKRGVGPWYEQYF. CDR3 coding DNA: TGTGCCAGCAGCTTAAAAAGGGGAGTGGGCCCTTGGTACGAGCAGTACTTC.

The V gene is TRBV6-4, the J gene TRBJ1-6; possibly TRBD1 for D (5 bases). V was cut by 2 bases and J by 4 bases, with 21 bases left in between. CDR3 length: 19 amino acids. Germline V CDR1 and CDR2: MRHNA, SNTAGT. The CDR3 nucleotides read TGTGCCAGCAGTGACCTGATCGGCAGGGAAATCAGATATAATTCACCCCTCCACTTT. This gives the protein CASSDLIGREIRYNSPLHF.

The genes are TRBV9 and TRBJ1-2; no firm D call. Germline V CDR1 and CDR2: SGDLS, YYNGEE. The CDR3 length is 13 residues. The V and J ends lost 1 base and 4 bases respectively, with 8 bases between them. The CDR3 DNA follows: TGTGCCAGCAGCGTACACGTCTCCTATGGCTACACCTTC. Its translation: CASSVHVSYGYTF.

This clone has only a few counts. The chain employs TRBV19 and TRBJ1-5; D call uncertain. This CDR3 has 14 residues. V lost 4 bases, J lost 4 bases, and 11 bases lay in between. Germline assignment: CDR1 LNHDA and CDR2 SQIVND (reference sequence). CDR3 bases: TGTGCCAGTAGTAGGGCAGGTGGGAATCAGCCCCAGCATTTT. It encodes CASSRAGGNQPQHF.

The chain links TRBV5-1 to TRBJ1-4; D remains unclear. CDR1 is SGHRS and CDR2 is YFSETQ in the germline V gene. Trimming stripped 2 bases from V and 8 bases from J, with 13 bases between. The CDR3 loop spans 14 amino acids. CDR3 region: CASSLGPSEEKLFF. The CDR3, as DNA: TGCGCCAGCAGCTTAGGCCCTAGTGAAGAAAAACTGTTTTTT.

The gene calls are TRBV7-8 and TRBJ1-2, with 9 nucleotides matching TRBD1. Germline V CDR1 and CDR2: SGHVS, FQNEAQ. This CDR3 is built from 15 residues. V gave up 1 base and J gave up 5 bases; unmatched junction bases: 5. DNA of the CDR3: TGTGCCAGCAGCTTAGGGACAGGGGCCCAGTATGGCTACACCTTC. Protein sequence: CASSLGTGAQYGYTF.

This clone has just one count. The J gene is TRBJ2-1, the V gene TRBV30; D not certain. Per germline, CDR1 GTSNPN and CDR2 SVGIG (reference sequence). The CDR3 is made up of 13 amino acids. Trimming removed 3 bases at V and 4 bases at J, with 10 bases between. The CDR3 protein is CAWSGQGYNEQFF. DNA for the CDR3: TGTGCCTGGAGCGGCCAAGGGTACAATGAGCAGTTCTTC.

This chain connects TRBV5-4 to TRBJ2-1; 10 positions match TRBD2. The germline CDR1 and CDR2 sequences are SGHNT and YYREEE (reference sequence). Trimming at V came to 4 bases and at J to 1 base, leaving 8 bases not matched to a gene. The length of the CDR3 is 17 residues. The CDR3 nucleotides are TGTGCCAGCAGCGGGTACGTAGCGGGAGGATCCTACAATGAGCAGTTCTTC. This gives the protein CASSGYVAGGSYNEQFF.

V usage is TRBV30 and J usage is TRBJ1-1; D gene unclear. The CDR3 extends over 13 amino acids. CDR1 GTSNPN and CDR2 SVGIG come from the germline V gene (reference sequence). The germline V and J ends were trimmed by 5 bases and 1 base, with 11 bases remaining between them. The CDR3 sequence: CAWWRAGNTEAFF. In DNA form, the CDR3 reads TGTGCCTGGTGGCGAGCAGGGAACACTGAAGCTTTCTTT.

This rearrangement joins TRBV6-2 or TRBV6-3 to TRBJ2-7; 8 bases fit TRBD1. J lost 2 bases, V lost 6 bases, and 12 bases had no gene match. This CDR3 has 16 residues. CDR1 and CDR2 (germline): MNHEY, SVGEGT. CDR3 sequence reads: CASSPSDGQGTYEQYF. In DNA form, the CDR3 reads TGTGCCAGCAGCCCTTCTGACGGACAGGGAACCTACGAGCAGTACTTC.

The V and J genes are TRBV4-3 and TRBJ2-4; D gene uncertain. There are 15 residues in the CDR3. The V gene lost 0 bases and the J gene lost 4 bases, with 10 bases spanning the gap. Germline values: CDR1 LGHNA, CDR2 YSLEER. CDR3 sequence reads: CASSQEPSPKNIQYF. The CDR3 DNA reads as TGCGCCAGCAGCCAAGAACCATCCCCGAAAAACATTCAGTACTTC.

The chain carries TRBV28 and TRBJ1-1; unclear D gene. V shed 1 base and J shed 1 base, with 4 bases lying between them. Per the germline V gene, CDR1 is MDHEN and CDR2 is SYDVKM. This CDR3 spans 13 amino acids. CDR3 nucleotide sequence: TGTGCCAGCAGTTTATCCGAGAACACTGAAGCTTTCTTT. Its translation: CASSLSENTEAFF.

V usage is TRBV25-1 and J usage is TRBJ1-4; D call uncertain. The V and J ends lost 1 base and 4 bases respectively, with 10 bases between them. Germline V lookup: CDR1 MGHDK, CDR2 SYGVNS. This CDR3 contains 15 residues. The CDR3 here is CASSEFRPSNEKLFF. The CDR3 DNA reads TGTGCCAGCAGTGAATTCAGGCCGAGTAATGAAAAACTGTTTTTT.

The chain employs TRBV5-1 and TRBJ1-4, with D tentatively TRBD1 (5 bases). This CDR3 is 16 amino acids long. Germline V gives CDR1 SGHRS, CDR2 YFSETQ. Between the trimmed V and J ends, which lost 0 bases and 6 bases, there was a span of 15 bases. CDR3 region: CASSLAYSGGDEKLFF. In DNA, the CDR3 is TGCGCCAGCAGCTTGGCCTACTCGGGAGGGGATGAAAAACTGTTTTTT. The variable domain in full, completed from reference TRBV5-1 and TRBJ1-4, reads KAGVTQTPRYLIKTRGQQVTLSCSPISGHRSVSWYQQTPGQGLQFLFEYFSETQRNKGNFPGRFSGRQFSNSRSEMNVSTLELGDSALYLCASSLAYSGGDEKLFFGSGTQLSVL.